These 25 T cell receptor beta chains originate from one sample sequenced in a study of beta chain features in type 1 diabetes. Points from the study as a whole: All four CD4+ subsets of Type 1 diabetes patients contained TCRB CDR3s that were moderately but significantly shorter.

Their target antigens are unknown. Expressed TCRB transcripts were sequenced, since all the RNA that had been isolated was reverse transcribed. TCRdb's copy holds only in-frame clones and misses some; the assay was immunoSEQ multiplex PCR. The table lists 200,000 to 300,000 clones, roughly 22% of them singletons. Material for sequencing was naive CD4+ T cells from blood. These receptors originate from a woman in her forties with type 1 diabetes.

The CDR3 sequence: CASSQRSTADTQYF. CDR3 nucleotide sequence: TGCGCCAGCAGCCAACGTTCTACAGCAGATACGCAGTATTTT. The chain links TRBV4-3 to TRBJ2-3; D not certain. Germline V CDR1 and CDR2: LGHNA, YSLEER. Trimming cost V 2 bases and J 4 bases, with 10 bases left between them. The CDR3 consists of 14 residues.

The chain recombines TRBV5-6 with TRBJ2-4, with TRBD2 identical over 11 bases. This CDR3 region has 15 residues. Germline V lookup: CDR1 SGHDT, CDR2 YYEEEE. J gave up 9 bases and V 1 base, and 6 bases lay outside the gene matches. CDR3 nucleotides: TGTGCCAGCAGCTTGATAGCGGGGGGGCAGGGCATTCAGTACTTC. As protein: CASSLIAGGQGIQYF.

The chain joins TRBV5-4 to TRBJ1-6; 7 bases line up with TRBD1. The CDR3 contains 16 residues. V was pared by 4 bases and J by 6 bases, with 10 bases of the junction left unmatched. Germline lookup yields CDR1 SGHNT and CDR2 YYREEE (reference sequence). CDR3 in DNA: TGTGCCAGCAGCCCGCGTGCAGGGGGACTTAATTCACCCCTCCACTTT. It yields the protein CASSPRAGGLNSPLHF.

The V gene is TRBV27, the J gene TRBJ2-1, with TRBD2 matching over 11 bases. The germline gives CDR1 MNHEY, CDR2 SMNVEV (reference sequence). The CDR3 length is 17 residues. V lost 5 bases to trimming and J lost 3 bases; unmatched junction nucleotides: 9. The CDR3 nucleotides read TGTGCCAGCAGTACCATTAGCGGGGGGGTTTTCTACAATGAGCAGTTCTTC. Its protein product is CASSTISGGVFYNEQFF.

The rearrangement joins TRBV2 to TRBJ2-3, with 7 bases aligning to TRBD1. Trimming at V came to 4 bases and at J to 6 bases, leaving 10 bases not matched to a gene. The CDR3 sequence is 15 residues long. Germline assignment: CDR1 SNHLY and CDR2 FYNNEI. The chain's CDR3 is CASSGPDRLVDTQYF. Written as DNA, the CDR3 is TGTGCCAGCAGTGGTCCGGACAGGCTTGTCGATACGCAGTATTTT. Combining the CDR3 with reference TRBV2 and TRBJ2-3 gives the whole variable domain EPEVTQTPSHQVTQMGQEVILRCVPISNHLYFYWYRQILGQKVEFLVSFYNNEISEKSEIFDDQFSVERPDGSNFTLKIRSTKLEDSAMYFCASSGPDRLVDTQYFGPGTRLTVL.

This clone has only a few counts. The gene calls are TRBV25-1 and TRBJ1-6; D is unresolved. The germline V and J ends were trimmed by 8 bases and 5 bases, with 13 bases remaining between them. The CDR3 totals 14 residues. CDR1 is MGHDK, CDR2 SYGVNS, per germline. CDR3 protein: CASEGGLHNSPLHF. The CDR3 DNA sequence: TGTGCCAGCGAGGGAGGGCTTCATAATTCACCCCTCCACTTT.

The CDR3 reads CASRGGSLDQPQHF. The CDR3 region has the DNA TGTGCCAGCAGGGGCGGGAGTCTAGATCAGCCCCAGCATTTT. The chain links TRBV11-2 to TRBJ1-5; D not resolved. Trimming took 6 bases from V and 5 from J, leaving 14 bases between them. CDR1 is SGHAT and CDR2 is FQNNGV in the germline V gene. CDR3 length: 14 amino acids.

The chain joins TRBV7-9 to TRBJ2-2; TRBD1 matches 7 bases. Germline CDR1 SEHNR, CDR2 FQNEAQ (reference sequence). The CDR3 is made up of 15 amino acids. V shed 5 bases, J shed 5 bases, and the junction held 8 bases outside the gene matches. In DNA form, the CDR3 reads TGTGCCAGCAGCGCTAGTACCAGGGGGACCGGGGAGCTGTTTTTT. Its protein is CASSASTRGTGELFF.

The V gene is TRBV7-3, the J gene TRBJ2-7, with 7 bases matching TRBD2. The V and J ends lost 2 bases and 1 base, in that order; junction bases with no gene match: 5. Germline V CDR1 and CDR2: SGHTA, FQGTGA. The CDR3 is made up of 15 amino acids. The CDR3 sequence: CASSLAGTISYEQYF. As DNA, the CDR3 is TGTGCCAGCAGCTTAGCAGGGACTATTTCCTACGAGCAGTACTTC.

This chain joins TRBV25-1 and TRBJ2-5; D gene uncertain. The CDR3 is 12 amino acids. Looked up from germline, CDR1 is MGHDK and CDR2 is SYGVNS. V shed 5 bases and J shed 5 bases, with 9 bases lying between them. The CDR3 loop reads CASSPDGETQYF. The CDR3 DNA reads as TGTGCCAGCAGTCCAGACGGGGAGACCCAGTACTTC.

The chain uses TRBV7-9 and TRBJ1-6; D is uncertain. V lost 7 bases to trimming and J lost 7 bases, with 14 bases between them. Germline lookup yields CDR1 SEHNR and CDR2 FQNEAQ (reference sequence). The length of the CDR3 is 14 residues. The CDR3 bases are TGTGCCAGCACCGTTGGAGCCTCAAATTCACCCCTCCACTTT. Protein product: CASTVGASNSPLHF.

This sequence joins TRBV30 and TRBJ1-1, with D perhaps TRBD1 (5 bases). The CDR3 spans 13 residues. Per germline, CDR1 GTSNPN and CDR2 SVGIG (reference sequence). The V end was cut by 2 bases, the J end by 6 bases, with 13 bases between. CDR3 protein: CAWSPGSNSEAFF. Here the CDR3 DNA reads TGTGCCTGGAGTCCAGGGTCAAACTCTGAAGCTTTCTTT.

The rearrangement joins TRBV4-1 to TRBJ2-3; weak D call: TRBD2 (6 bases). The CDR3 is 15 residues long. Germline values: CDR1 MGHRA, CDR2 YSYEKL. With 3 bases removed from V and 2 bases from J, the gap between germline ends came to 12 bases. The CDR3 is CASSQRGTPTDTQYF. In DNA form, the CDR3 reads TGCGCCAGCAGCCAGCGGGGCACACCCACAGATACGCAGTATTTT.

This clone was observed a handful of times. The V gene is TRBV29-1, the J gene TRBJ1-2, with D perhaps TRBD1 (5 bases). The length of the CDR3 is 11 residues. V lost 3 bases and J lost 6, with 8 bases in between. In germline, CDR1 is SQVTM, CDR2 ANQGSEA. The CDR3 DNA follows: TGCAGCGTTGAGCAGGGTAATGGCTACACCTTC. It is translated as CSVEQGNGYTF. Supplemented by reference TRBV29-1 and TRBJ1-2, the full variable domain reads SAVISQKPSRDICQRGTSLTIQCQVDSQVTMMFWYRQQPGQSLTLIATANQGSEATYESGFVIDKFPISRPNLTFSTLTVSNMSPEDSSIYLCSVEQGNGYTFGSGTRLTVV.

The chain combines TRBV29-1 with TRBJ1-1; D gene uncertain. Germline V gene sequence: CDR1 SQVTM, CDR2 ANQGSEA. V lost 0 bases and J 4 bases, leaving 9 bases between the germline ends. The CDR3 runs to 13 residues. CDR3 in DNA: TGCAGCGTTGAAGATCAGGAGGGCACTGAAGCTTTCTTT. Translation gives CSVEDQEGTEAFF.

This clone was detected only a few times. The chain couples TRBV18 to TRBJ1-6, with TRBD1 as a possible D gene (5 bases). Looked up from germline, CDR1 is KGHSH and CDR2 is LQKENI. With 0 bases removed from V and 9 bases from J, the gap between germline ends came to 12 bases. CDR3 size: 15 residues. In nucleotides, the CDR3 is TGTGCCAGCTCACCACCGGGGCTCCGTGCTTCACCCCTCCACTTT. Translating it yields CASSPPGLRASPLHF.

This clone occurred a few times. The chain joins TRBV29-1 to TRBJ2-2, with 9 bases fitting TRBD1. This CDR3 region has 18 residues. In germline, CDR1 is SQVTM, CDR2 ANQGSEA. J gave up 6 bases and V 4 bases, and 18 bases lay outside the gene matches. The CDR3 region has the DNA TGCAGCGTTGGGGACAGGGAGTGGGGGGGAATTCGCGCCGGGGAGCTGTTTTTT. Its protein is CSVGDREWGGIRAGELFF.

This clone was recorded a few times. The chain uses TRBV30 and TRBJ2-5; TRBD1 agrees at 7 bases. Germline-derived CDR1 and CDR2 are GTSNPN and SVGIG (reference sequence). This CDR3 contains 14 residues. Trimming cost V 3 bases and J 12 bases; bases outside gene matches: 16. The CDR3 DNA sequence: TGTGCCTGGAGCGTGGGGACAGACCACCTCCGAGAGTACTTC. This codes for CAWSVGTDHLREYF.

The chain couples TRBV2 to TRBJ2-1; D gene uncertain. The CDR3 runs 11 residues. Germline assignment: CDR1 SNHLY and CDR2 FYNNEI. Trimming took off 3 bases at V and 8 bases at J, with 5 bases between the two ends. The CDR3 DNA reads TGTGCCAGCAGTGAGGGCTATGAGCAGTTCTTC. Translating it yields CASSEGYEQFF. The full variable domain, with the rest looked up from reference TRBV2 and TRBJ2-1, is EPEVTQTPSHQVTQMGQEVILRCVPISNHLYFYWYRQILGQKVEFLVSFYNNEISEKSEIFDDQFSVERPDGSNFTLKIRSTKLEDSAMYFCASSEGYEQFFGPGTRLTVL.

This clone was detected a few times. The chain employs TRBV30 and TRBJ1-4, with D perhaps matching TRBD1 (5 bases). Germline-derived CDR1 and CDR2 are GTSNPN and SVGIG (reference sequence). The CDR3 is made up of 12 amino acids. Trimming removed 7 bases from V and 4 bases from J, with 10 bases in between. In DNA form, the CDR3 reads TGTGCCTCGGCCGGGGGTAATGAAAAACTGTTTTTT. This codes for CASAGGNEKLFF.

The chain has TRBV2 and TRBJ2-2; 8 bases fit TRBD1. The length of the CDR3 is 13 residues. Germline V gives CDR1 SNHLY, CDR2 FYNNEI. The trim removed 6 bases at V and 6 bases at J, leaving 3 bases unmatched. For the CDR3, the DNA is TGTGCCAGCAGCCGACAGGGGTCCGGGGAGCTGTTTTTT. Translated: CASSRQGSGELFF.

This clone was detected a few times. The chain is built from TRBV19 and TRBJ2-3, with 9 bases identical to TRBD1. The germline V gene encodes CDR1 LNHDA and CDR2 SQIVND (reference sequence). CDR3 length equals 15 residues. With 5 bases clipped from V and 1 base from J, the junction kept 4 bases outside the gene matches. This CDR3 reads CASSVRDRGTDTQYF. CDR3 DNA sequence: TGTGCCAGTAGTGTCCGGGACAGGGGCACAGATACGCAGTATTTT.

This clone was observed a handful of times. This chain links TRBV18 with TRBJ2-7; D is undetermined. The CDR3 has 14 amino acids. V was cut by 2 bases and J by 3 bases, with 11 bases left in between. Germline loops: CDR1 KGHSH, CDR2 LQKENI. The CDR3 DNA is TGTGCCAGCTCACCATCGAACACCGACTACGAGCAGTACTTC. Translation: CASSPSNTDYEQYF.

This sequence joins TRBV30 and TRBJ1-5; tentatively, D is TRBD1 (5 bases). Germline CDR1 reads GTSNPN; CDR2 reads SVGIG (reference sequence). This CDR3 has 13 amino acids. V was shortened by 2 bases and J by 2 bases, with 7 bases between the two germline ends. CDR3 amino acids: CAWSIRGNQPQHF. The CDR3 DNA reads as TGTGCCTGGAGTATCAGGGGCAATCAGCCCCAGCATTTT.

The rearrangement links TRBV9 to TRBJ1-6; TRBD1 is a possible D gene (5 bases). The V end lost 0 bases, the J end lost 6 bases, and 13 bases lay between the germline ends. Germline loops: CDR1 SGDLS, CDR2 YYNGEE. The CDR3 covers 16 residues. The CDR3 spells CASSVGKDRTNSPLHF. CDR3 DNA: TGTGCCAGCAGCGTAGGGAAAGACAGAACTAATTCACCCCTCCACTTT.